These 3 T cell receptor beta chains originate from one sample sequenced in a study of blood T cells in healthy people across ages. Next came a second PCR, run for about 6 to 12 cycles, which used a sample-barcoded 5' primer along with a J-beta primer mix. MiXCR, applied by TCRdb to the 5' RACE reads, yields one record per CDR3 protein. This sample has over a million distinct CDR3 sequences, with roughly 59% found just once. Material: blood. The receptor source for this set is a man between 18 and 35 years old in good health.

This clonotype was seen a single time. V usage is TRBV20-1 and J usage is TRBJ2-3; TRBD2 agrees at 7 bases. Germline CDR1 reads DFQATT; CDR2 reads SNEGSKA (reference sequence). This CDR3 has 12 amino acids. V trimming: 7 bases; J trimming: 0 bases; junction bases outside the gene matches: 1. The CDR3 loop reads CSGGGSTDTQYF. As DNA, the CDR3 is TGCAGTGGCGGGGGTAGCACAGATACGCAGTATTTT.

Comment on this clonotype: The junction does not match germline at one end; this may be a read error. The chain uses TRBV6-1 and TRBJ2-6; D might be TRBD1 (5 bases). The CDR3 has 11 amino acids. CDR1 MNHNS and CDR2 SASEGT come from the germline V gene. CDR3 in amino acids: CAISGATVLTF. The DNA for the CDR3 is TGTGCGATCTCTGGGGCCACCGTCCTGACTTTC.

The chain combines TRBV29-1 with TRBJ2-3, with D possibly being TRBD1 (5 bases). This CDR3 is 15 amino acids long. Trimming took 5 bases from V and 3 from J, leaving 18 bases between them. Per germline, CDR1 SQVTM and CDR2 ANQGSEA. In DNA form, the CDR3 reads TGCAGCGTTTCTAAAGCAGGGCGTGGGACAGATACGCAGTATTTT. Its protein product is CSVSKAGRGTDTQYF.